Shown below are 18 T cell receptor beta chains from a single sample sequenced in a study of OX40 agonist ivuxolimab in advanced cancers. Clones were read by immunoSEQ multiplex PCR, and TCRdb kept only the in-frame ones, dropping some. The sample holds 40,000 or so clones; 85% to 90% are singletons and the top ten take under 15%. Material: CD4+ or CD8+ T cells sorted from blood, obtained in a trial of the OX40 agonist ivuxolimab. The receptors originated from an adult with an advanced solid tumor such as melanoma, head and neck, liver or kidney cancer.

The chain is built from TRBV6-6 and TRBJ2-3, with 7 positions matching TRBD1. The V gene's germline CDR1 is MNHNY and CDR2 SVGAGI (reference sequence). The CDR3 extends over 15 amino acids. The J segment lost 4 bases and the V segment lost 0 bases, leaving 4 bases of the junction unmatched. The CDR3 DNA is TGTGCCAGCAGTTACTCCGGGCAGGGGGCAGATACGCAGTATTTT. Residues: CASSYSGQGADTQYF.

The V call is TRBV6-5, the J call TRBJ2-2, with 8 bases that match TRBD2. This CDR3 region has 14 residues. CDR1 and CDR2 from the germline V gene are MNHEY and SVGAGI. With 6 bases clipped from V and 4 bases from J, the junction kept 4 bases outside the gene matches. The CDR3 region is CASRPGTSTGELFF. The CDR3 DNA reads as TGTGCCAGCAGACCCGGGACTAGCACCGGGGAGCTGTTTTTT.

The chain couples TRBV4-2 to TRBJ1-2, with a possible D match to TRBD1 (5 bases). The germline gives CDR1 LGHNA, CDR2 YNFKEQ. The CDR3 loop spans 17 amino acids. Trimming took 0 bases from V and 2 from J, leaving 16 bases between them. The CDR3 nucleotides are TGTGCCAGCAGCCAAGACCGAGCTGGGGACCTAAACTATGGCTACACCTTC. This encodes CASSQDRAGDLNYGYTF.

The rearrangement joins TRBV19 to TRBJ1-1; TRBD1 agrees at 8 bases. This CDR3 comprises 14 residues. With 7 bases clipped from V and 1 base from J, the junction kept 5 bases outside the gene matches. The germline CDR1 and CDR2 sequences are LNHDA and SQIVND (reference sequence). CDR3 bases: TGTGCCAGTACCCCTGGACAGGGGAACACTGAAGCTTTCTTT. Its protein product is CASTPGQGNTEAFF.

J is TRBJ2-3 and V is TRBV27; no firm D call. The CDR3 extends over 15 amino acids. Germline CDR1 MNHEY, CDR2 SMNVEV (reference sequence). Trimming removed 2 bases at V and 0 bases at J, with 9 bases between. The CDR3 here is CASSLLPISTDTQYF. As DNA, the CDR3 is TGTGCCAGCAGTTTACTCCCTATTAGCACAGATACGCAGTATTTT.

A single count supports this clone. CDR3 nucleotides: TGCGCCAGCAGCTTGGAGTTAGCGGGCGCCCAAGAGCAGTACTTC. This encodes CASSLELAGAQEQYF. The chain combines TRBV5-1 with TRBJ2-7; 7 bases map to TRBD2. Trimming at V came to 0 bases and at J to 7 bases, leaving 10 bases not matched to a gene. The germline gives CDR1 SGHRS, CDR2 YFSETQ. The CDR3 runs to 15 residues.

This chain connects TRBV14 to TRBJ2-5; TRBD2 aligns across 15 bases. Germline values: CDR1 SGHDN, CDR2 FVKESK. The CDR3 extends over 19 amino acids. Germline trimming cut 1 base from V and 5 bases from J; bases unmatched to any gene: 11. The CDR3 region is CASSQAGLGLAGGLETQYF. The CDR3 nucleotides are TGTGCCAGCAGCCAAGCGGGGCTCGGACTAGCGGGAGGGCTTGAGACCCAGTACTTC.

This rearrangement joins TRBV4-1 to TRBJ2-2, with 7 bases lining up with TRBD2. After removal of 0 bases from V and 4 bases from J, the junction contained 11 bases not matched to a gene. Germline V gene sequence: CDR1 MGHRA, CDR2 YSYEKL. There are 18 residues in the CDR3. CDR3 in amino acids: CASSQERMGGSGTGELFF. CDR3 coding DNA: TGCGCCAGCAGCCAAGAGCGGATGGGAGGGAGCGGCACCGGGGAGCTGTTTTTT.

This clone was detected a few times. This chain uses TRBV27 with TRBJ2-7; weak D call: TRBD2 (6 bases). This CDR3 is built from 11 residues. Trimming took 3 bases from V and 6 from J, leaving 6 bases between them. Germline values: CDR1 MNHEY, CDR2 SMNVEV (reference sequence). CDR3 DNA: TGTGCCAGCAGTTTGGGGGGCGAGCAGTACTTC. As protein: CASSLGGEQYF.

The chain links TRBV2 to TRBJ2-7, with TRBD1 matching over 8 bases. This CDR3 is built from 14 residues. The V and J ends lost 4 bases and 11 bases, in that order; junction bases with no gene match: 13. Germline V gene sequence: CDR1 SNHLY, CDR2 FYNNEI. The CDR3 sequence is CASSGPPDRASKYF. The CDR3, as DNA: TGTGCCAGCAGTGGGCCCCCGGACAGGGCGTCTAAGTACTTC. Looking up the rest from reference TRBV2 and TRBJ2-7 gives the full variable domain: EPEVTQTPSHQVTQMGQEVILRCVPISNHLYFYWYRQILGQKVEFLVSFYNNEISEKSEIFDDQFSVERPDGSNFTLKIRSTKLEDSAMYFCASSGPPDRASKYFGPGTRLTVT.

The V and J genes are TRBV6-5 and TRBJ2-7; D perhaps matches TRBD1 (6 bases). CDR3 length: 16 amino acids. CDR1 is MNHEY, CDR2 SVGAGI, per germline. The germline V and J ends were trimmed by 0 bases and 1 base, with 13 bases remaining between them. CDR3 protein: CASSYSGGSPSYEQYF. The CDR3 DNA reads TGTGCCAGCAGTTACTCAGGGGGTTCCCCATCCTACGAGCAGTACTTC.

The chain couples TRBV4-1 to TRBJ1-4; D perhaps matches TRBD1 (6 bases). The V end was cut by 4 bases, the J end by 3 bases, with 18 bases between. This CDR3 contains 17 residues. Per germline, CDR1 MGHRA and CDR2 YSYEKL. The DNA of the CDR3 is TGCGCCAGCAGCCCCAGGACAGAGGCCCTGGCTAATGAAAAACTGTTTTTT. Protein: CASSPRTEALANEKLFF.

The rearrangement links TRBV10-1 to TRBJ2-2; TRBD1 might be the D (6 bases). Per the germline V gene, CDR1 is WNHNN and CDR2 is SYGVQD (reference sequence). The V end was cut by 0 bases, the J end by 4 bases, with 12 bases between. The CDR3 runs 16 residues. Here the CDR3 reads CASSESTRGSTGELFF. Written as DNA, the CDR3 is TGCGCCAGCAGTGAGTCAACGAGGGGGAGCACCGGGGAGCTGTTTTTT.

The chain is built from TRBV27 and TRBJ2-1, with 9 positions matching TRBD2. The CDR3 covers 16 residues. V lost 5 bases to trimming and J lost 4 bases; unmatched junction nucleotides: 9. Germline assignment: CDR1 MNHEY and CDR2 SMNVEV (reference sequence). The CDR3 nucleotides are TGTGCCAGCAGTCGGCCAGCTAGCGGGGCTTACAATGAGCAGTTCTTC. Residues: CASSRPASGAYNEQFF.

The V call is TRBV7-9, the J call TRBJ2-7; 9 nucleotides line up with TRBD1. The CDR3 covers 16 residues. Germline CDR1 SEHNR, CDR2 FQNEAQ (reference sequence). V gave up 1 base and J gave up 3 bases; unmatched junction bases: 7. CDR3 nucleotide sequence: TGTGCCAGCAGCTTAGTAGGGACAGGGAGGTTCTACGAGCAGTACTTC. The encoded protein is CASSLVGTGRFYEQYF.

The V call is TRBV27, the J call TRBJ2-3, with D possibly being TRBD1 or TRBD2 (7 bases each). Germline loops: CDR1 MNHEY, CDR2 SMNVEV (reference sequence). Deletions cut 4 bases from V and 6 bases from J, with 17 bases between. The CDR3 sequence is 15 residues long. Here the CDR3 reads CASSSPSGTDDTQYF. In nucleotides, the CDR3 is TGTGCCAGCAGTTCCCCCAGCGGGACAGATGATACGCAGTATTTT.

This chain joins TRBV19 and TRBJ2-2; no reliable D call. This CDR3 region has 13 residues. Germline-derived CDR1 and CDR2 are LNHDA and SQIVND (reference sequence). Trimming cost V 3 bases and J 4 bases, with 6 bases left between them. This CDR3 is CASSIASTGELFF. Here the CDR3 DNA reads TGTGCCAGTAGTATTGCGAGCACCGGGGAGCTGTTTTTT. The full variable domain, its missing parts supplied by reference TRBV19 and TRBJ2-2, is DGGITQSPKYLFRKEGQNVTLSCEQNLNHDAMYWYRQDPGQGLRLIYYSQIVNDFQKGDIAEGYSVSREKKESFPLTVTSAQKNPTAFYLCASSIASTGELFFGEGSRLTVL.

This rearrangement joins TRBV18 to TRBJ2-3, with D hard to call. The CDR3 consists of 14 residues. Germline CDR1 reads KGHSH; CDR2 reads LQKENI. Trimming pared 0 bases from V and 3 bases from J, leaving 7 bases between. CDR3 bases: TGTGCCAGCTCACCACCACAGAAGACAGATACGCAGTATTTT. Translation gives CASSPPQKTDTQYF.